This T cell receptor (beta chain) was sequenced for a study of cytomegalovirus exposure and HLA in healthy donors. General study points: Accounts indicate the classifier identified cytomegalovirus status with strong specificity and sensitivity.

This table comes from immunoSEQ multiplex PCR, and its TCRdb copy is limited to in-frame clones, with some not included. The sample lists some 65,000 clones; roughly 96% were seen once. V was shortened by 2 bases and J by 4 bases, with 6 bases between the two germline ends. Germline V gene sequence: CDR1 MGHRA, CDR2 YSYEKL. CDR3 size: 13 residues. A remark on this clone: What it binds is unknown.

The sequencing sample was made of PBMCs. This TCR was sampled from a man in his late teens or twenties in good health and CMV-seronegative. This chain uses TRBV4-1 with TRBJ2-1; D is unresolved. The CDR3 DNA follows: TGCGCCAGCAGCCAACCAGATTACAATGAGCAGTTCTTC. Encoded protein: CASSQPDYNEQFF.